This TCR beta chain stems from a study of T cell responses to AZD1222 COVID-19 vaccine. The study, taken as a whole, reports: Mostly white British, mostly female donors; authors suggested clonal diversity may be underestimated. Unmutated variant regions are reportedly the target of nearly half of TCRs that are spike-specific. Researchers report vaccine-associated CD4 TCRs spanning spike, with dominance at 160-218 and 743-854. An increase in Spike-specific TCR breadth and depth was observed after two AZD1222 doses.

V was trimmed by 6 bases and J by 4 bases, leaving 18 bases between them. Looked up from germline, CDR1 is LNHDA and CDR2 is SQIVND (reference sequence). This CDR3 comprises 15 residues. Using immunoSEQ multiplex PCR, the repertoire was profiled, and TCRdb retains in-frame clones only, with some absent. Of 120,000 or so clones in the sample, 90% were seen once. Note on this clone: The antigen is unknown.

This chain connects TRBV19 to TRBJ1-2; TRBD1 might be the D (5 bases). Source: peripheral blood, taken 28 days after the second dose of the MenACWY control vaccine. The receptor's source is an adult who received the MenACWY meningococcal vaccine as a control. The CDR3 is CASSPSGRATYGYTF. CDR3 bases: TGTGCCAGTAGCCCCTCGGGCAGGGCGACCTATGGCTACACCTTC.